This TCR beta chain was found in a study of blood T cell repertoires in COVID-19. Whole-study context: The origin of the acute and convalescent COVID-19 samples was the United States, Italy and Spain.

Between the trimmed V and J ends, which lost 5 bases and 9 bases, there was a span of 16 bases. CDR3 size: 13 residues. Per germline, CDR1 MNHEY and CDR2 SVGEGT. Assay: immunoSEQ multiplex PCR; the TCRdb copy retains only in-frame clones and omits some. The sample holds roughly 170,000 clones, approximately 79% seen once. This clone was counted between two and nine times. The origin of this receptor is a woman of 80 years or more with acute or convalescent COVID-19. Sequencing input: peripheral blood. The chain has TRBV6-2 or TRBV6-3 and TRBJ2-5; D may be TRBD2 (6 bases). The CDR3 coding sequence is TGTGCCAGCAGTCGCGGGACCGTTGGGGCCCAGTACTTC. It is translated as CASSRGTVGAQYF.